The next 14 T cell receptor beta chains were all read from a single sample in a study of circulating and synovial CD4+ cells in juvenile arthritis. This table comes from immunoSEQ multiplex PCR, and its TCRdb copy is limited to in-frame clones, with some not included. The sample records some 35,000 clones, 95% to 96% being singletons. Material: CD4+ T cells from blood. These receptors came from a human donor with juvenile idiopathic arthritis.

The V and J genes are TRBV6-6 and TRBJ1-1; TRBD1 matches 8 bases. V shed 6 bases and J 4 bases; nucleotides not matched to a gene: 4. This CDR3 is built from 13 residues. Germline CDR1 reads MNHNY; CDR2 reads SVGAGI (reference sequence). CDR3 loop: CASRSGQGTEAFF. The CDR3 DNA is TGTGCCAGCAGATCCGGACAGGGCACTGAAGCTTTCTTT.

The V gene is TRBV4-3, the J gene TRBJ2-7; 10 bases agree with TRBD2. The CDR3 length is 21 residues. Germline-derived CDR1 and CDR2 are LGHNA and YSLEER. The ends lost 0 bases at V and 3 bases at J; junction bases unmatched: 20. CDR3 sequence: CASSQDSKSGGARLNYYEQYF. Written as DNA, the CDR3 is TGCGCCAGCAGCCAAGATTCAAAGAGCGGGGGGGCAAGATTAAACTACTACGAGCAGTACTTC.

This rearrangement joins TRBV9 to TRBJ2-1, with D uncertain. The germline gives CDR1 SGDLS, CDR2 YYNGEE. This CDR3 has 12 amino acids. V shed 3 bases and J shed 4 bases, with 5 bases lying between them. CDR3: CASSGAYNEQFF. Here the CDR3 DNA reads TGTGCCAGCAGCGGGGCTTACAATGAGCAGTTCTTC. Using reference TRBV9 and TRBJ2-1 for the parts outside the CDR3, the full variable domain is DSGVTQTPKHLITATGQRVTLRCSPRSGDLSVYWYQQSLDQGLQFLIQYYNGEERAKGNILERFSAQQFPDLHSELNLSSLELGDSALYFCASSGAYNEQFFGPGTRLTVL.

V gene TRBV9 combines with J gene TRBJ2-1; TRBD2 matches 10 bases. This CDR3 is built from 16 residues. The V gene's germline CDR1 is SGDLS and CDR2 YYNGEE. J lost 4 bases, V lost 0 bases, and 4 bases had no gene match. The CDR3 loop reads CASSVAGTSVYNEQFF. CDR3 DNA: TGTGCCAGCAGCGTAGCTGGGACTAGCGTTTACAATGAGCAGTTCTTC.

The chain recombines TRBV27 with TRBJ1-4; D is undetermined. Trimming took off 2 bases at V and 7 bases at J, with 11 bases between the two ends. The CDR3 contains 14 residues. CDR1 MNHEY and CDR2 SMNVEV come from the germline V gene (reference sequence). CDR3 sequence (DNA): TGTGCCAGCAGTTTAGATCCGGGTAGTGAAAAACTGTTTTTT. Its protein is CASSLDPGSEKLFF.

V and J are TRBV9 and TRBJ2-1; TRBD2 aligns across 9 bases. This CDR3 is 16 amino acids long. V gave up 0 bases and J gave up 4 bases; unmatched junction bases: 5. Germline V gives CDR1 SGDLS, CDR2 YYNGEE. The CDR3 sequence: CASSVGAGGPYNEQFF. The CDR3 coding sequence is TGTGCCAGCAGCGTAGGGGCGGGGGGGCCGTACAATGAGCAGTTCTTC.

This chain uses TRBV30 with TRBJ1-1, with D tentatively TRBD1 (5 bases). V was trimmed by 3 bases and J by 6 bases, leaving 20 bases between them. The CDR3 has 15 residues. CDR1 and CDR2 from the germline V gene are GTSNPN and SVGIG (reference sequence). In DNA form, the CDR3 reads TGTGCCTGGAGGGCCCCCGGCAGGGAAAGTGCTGAAGCTTTCTTT. Translated, it gives CAWRAPGRESAEAFF.

This chain uses TRBV30 with TRBJ2-2; 10 bases map to TRBD1. V lost 4 bases to trimming and J lost 4 bases; unmatched junction nucleotides: 6. The CDR3 length is 15 residues. Germline-derived CDR1 and CDR2 are GTSNPN and SVGIG (reference sequence). The CDR3 sequence is CAWNSGQGGTGELFF. DNA for the CDR3: TGTGCCTGGAACAGCGGACAGGGGGGCACCGGGGAGCTGTTTTTT.

V is TRBV7-2 and J is TRBJ1-1; D is possibly TRBD1 (5 bases). V was pared by 1 base and J by 5 bases, with 11 bases between. Germline V CDR1 and CDR2: SGHTA, FQGNSA. The CDR3 consists of 14 residues. CDR3 coding DNA: TGTGCCAGCAGCTTAGAGGGGTTCTCGACTGAAGCTTTCTTT. This encodes CASSLEGFSTEAFF.

On this clone itself: The junction departs from the called germline gene at one end, perhaps through a read error. Other nucleotide sequences in the sample specify the same CDR3. V and J are TRBV30 and TRBJ1-6, with a weak D call TRBD1 (5 bases). Germline V lookup: CDR1 GTSNPN, CDR2 SVGIG (reference sequence). The CDR3 has 17 amino acids. CDR3: CAWSKPPGPLYNSPLHF. CDR3 nucleotide sequence: TGTGCCTGGAGTAAACCCCCAGGGCCCCTCTATAATTCCCCCCTCCACTTT.

The chain couples TRBV7-6 to TRBJ2-2, with 9 bases aligning to TRBD1. This CDR3 spans 16 amino acids. V trimming: 5 bases; J trimming: 5 bases; junction bases outside the gene matches: 9. The germline gives CDR1 SGHVS, CDR2 FNYEAQ. CDR3 DNA sequence: TGTGCCAGCAGCGCGGGACAGGGAGGGATTACCGGGGAGCTGTTTTTT. Translation gives CASSAGQGGITGELFF.

J is TRBJ2-4 and V is TRBV2; 8 nucleotides line up with TRBD2. After removal of 4 bases from V and 9 bases from J, the junction contained 11 bases not matched to a gene. This CDR3 has 15 residues. CDR1 is SNHLY and CDR2 is FYNNEI in the germline V gene. Written as DNA, the CDR3 is TGTGCCAGCAGTGTAGACCACGGGGGGGCAATCATTCAGTACTTC. This translates into CASSVDHGGAIIQYF. The whole variable domain, remainder taken from reference TRBV2 and TRBJ2-4, is EPEVTQTPSHQVTQMGQEVILRCVPISNHLYFYWYRQILGQKVEFLVSFYNNEISEKSEIFDDQFSVERPDGSNFTLKIRSTKLEDSAMYFCASSVDHGGAIIQYFGAGTRLSVL.

The V call is TRBV2, the J call TRBJ1-1; 7 bases line up with TRBD1. The CDR3 contains 14 residues. J was trimmed by 9 bases and V by 1 base; bases with no gene match: 8. Germline V gene data show CDR1 as SNHLY and CDR2 as FYNNEI. CDR3 sequence: CASSEVTGRMKAFF. The CDR3 bases are TGTGCCAGCAGTGAAGTGACAGGGCGCATGAAAGCTTTCTTT. Full variable domain (outside the CDR3, taken from reference TRBV2 and TRBJ1-1): EPEVTQTPSHQVTQMGQEVILRCVPISNHLYFYWYRQILGQKVEFLVSFYNNEISEKSEIFDDQFSVERPDGSNFTLKIRSTKLEDSAMYFCASSEVTGRMKAFFGQGTRLTVV.

The V call is TRBV5-1, the J call TRBJ1-3; D gene uncertain. The CDR3 length is 16 residues. V lost 4 bases and J lost 3, with 17 bases in between. Germline loops: CDR1 SGHRS, CDR2 YFSETQ. CDR3 sequence: CASSPIAAGSGNTIYF. CDR3 in DNA: TGCGCCAGCAGCCCGATCGCGGCCGGGAGTGGAAACACCATATATTTT.